This TCR beta chain stems from a study of regulatory T cells. The PCR used 52 TRBV and 13 TRBJ primers. The assay was immunoSEQ multiplex PCR, and TCRdb's table has in-frame clones only and misses some. The sample yields about 23,000 clones, about 88% seen once. Points from the study as a whole: Hydrophobic residues at CDR3 positions 6 and 7 were enriched in conventional CD4+ T cells of CD3G-deficient patients.

Patients aged 2 to 39 years had fewer naive and more memory CD4+ and CD8+ T cells. This CDR3 has 15 amino acids. Germline CDR1 and CDR2: MDHEN and SYDVKM. The V and J ends lost 4 bases and 1 base respectively, with 14 bases between them. With respect to this clone: The antigen is unknown.

Sequencing was carried out using conventional CD4+ T cells sorted from blood. The receptor comes from a child aged 10-17 years with CD3G deficiency. The V gene is TRBV28, the J gene TRBJ2-7; TRBD1 is a possible D gene (5 bases). This chain's CDR3 is CASSSRVTGSYEQYF. The CDR3 DNA reads TGTGCCAGCAGTTCCAGGGTGACTGGGTCCTACGAGCAGTACTTC.